These 23 T cell receptor beta chains originate from one sample sequenced in a study of blood T cell repertoires in COVID-19. The table came from immunoSEQ multiplex PCR; TCRdb's copy has only in-frame clones and leaves some out. The profile shows roughly 500,000 clones, about nine tenths of them singletons. Sequences were obtained from PBMCs or T cells enriched from blood (not recorded which). The source is a woman aged 60-75 years who had recovered from COVID-19.

The chain joins TRBV5-4 to TRBJ1-3, with 8 bases lining up with TRBD1. CDR3 size: 15 residues. After removal of 3 bases from V and 3 bases from J, the junction contained 5 bases not matched to a gene. Germline CDR1 reads SGHNT; CDR2 reads YYREEE (reference sequence). The CDR3 region is CASSSGQDFGNTIYF. The CDR3 bases are TGTGCCAGCAGCTCGGGACAGGATTTTGGAAACACCATATATTTT.

The chain has TRBV30 and TRBJ1-2, with D possibly being TRBD1 (5 bases). V lost 4 bases and J lost 4, with 13 bases in between. The length of the CDR3 is 13 residues. Germline V gene sequence: CDR1 GTSNPN, CDR2 SVGIG (reference sequence). This chain's CDR3 is CAWTSGWTYGYTF. The CDR3 DNA reads TGTGCCTGGACTTCAGGGTGGACCTATGGCTACACCTTC.

The rearrangement uses TRBV2 and TRBJ1-1, with 7 bases aligning to TRBD1. The V gene end was trimmed by 3 bases and the J gene end by 0 bases; junction bases not matched to a gene: 4. There are 15 residues in the CDR3. The germline V gene encodes CDR1 SNHLY and CDR2 FYNNEI. CDR3 sequence (DNA): TGTGCCAGCAGTGAGGCAGGGGGTATGAACACTGAAGCTTTCTTT. Encoded protein: CASSEAGGMNTEAFF.

As for this clone: Other DNA sequences in this specimen translate into the identical CDR3. This chain connects TRBV5-8 to TRBJ1-1, with 7 nucleotides matching TRBD1. V shed 1 base and J 1 base; nucleotides not matched to a gene: 1. CDR3 length: 14 residues. Germline CDR1 and CDR2: SGHTS and YDEGEE. The CDR3: CASSLTGANTEAFF. The CDR3 nucleotides are TGTGCCAGCAGCTTGACAGGGGCGAACACTGAAGCTTTCTTT.

V and J are TRBV3-1 (or the pseudogene TRBV3-2) and TRBJ2-3, with TRBD2 matching over 11 bases. With V trimmed by 2 bases and J by 4 bases, 8 bases remained unmatched. The CDR3 loop spans 17 amino acids. The germline CDR1 and CDR2 sequences are LGHDT and YNNKEL (reference sequence). This CDR3 is CASSQQIAGGLADTQYF. CDR3 DNA sequence: TGTGCCAGCAGCCAACAAATAGCGGGGGGGCTTGCAGATACGCAGTATTTT.

This chain links TRBV24-1 with TRBJ2-5, with D possibly matching TRBD2 (6 bases). Germline assignment: CDR1 KGHDR and CDR2 SFDVKD. CDR3 length: 13 amino acids. The V end lost 7 bases, the J end lost 5 bases, and 13 bases lay between the germline ends. This CDR3 reads CATSPGGRETQYF. The CDR3, as DNA: TGTGCCACCAGCCCTGGAGGGAGGGAGACCCAGTACTTC.

This sequence joins TRBV5-4 and TRBJ2-5; 8 bases fit TRBD1. Germline loops: CDR1 SGHNT, CDR2 YYREEE (reference sequence). The junction had 16 bases not matched to a gene; V was cut back by 4 bases and J by 5 bases. This CDR3 has 17 amino acids. The CDR3 sequence: CASSTPPGGRRGETQYF. Written as DNA, the CDR3 is TGTGCCAGCAGCACTCCCCCAGGGGGCCGCAGGGGGGAGACCCAGTACTTC.

The V gene is TRBV28, the J gene TRBJ1-2; TRBD1 might be the D (6 bases). The CDR3 has 12 residues. The V gene's germline CDR1 is MDHEN and CDR2 SYDVKM. V dropped 8 bases and J dropped 4 bases, with 11 bases sitting between them. This CDR3 reads CASGDISYGYTF. The CDR3 nucleotides read TGTGCCAGCGGGGACATCTCCTATGGCTACACCTTC.

The CDR3 spells CASSHGLVSTDTQYF. The DNA of the CDR3 is TGCGCCAGCAGCCACGGACTAGTTAGCACAGATACGCAGTATTTT. V is TRBV5-1 and J is TRBJ2-3, with 7 bases fitting TRBD2. Germline values: CDR1 SGHRS, CDR2 YFSETQ. V lost 4 bases to trimming and J lost 0 bases; unmatched junction nucleotides: 5. The CDR3 runs 15 residues.

The V call is TRBV5-4, the J call TRBJ2-5; 10 positions match TRBD1. This CDR3 has 15 amino acids. V shed 0 bases and J 6 bases; nucleotides not matched to a gene: 5. Germline V CDR1 and CDR2: SGHNT, YYREEE (reference sequence). The CDR3 sequence: CASSLDGTGVKTQYF. DNA of the CDR3: TGTGCCAGCAGCTTGGACGGGACAGGGGTAAAGACCCAGTACTTC. Supplemented by reference TRBV5-4 and TRBJ2-5, the full variable domain reads ETGVTQSPTHLIKTRGQQVTLRCSSQSGHNTVSWYQQALGQGPQFIFQYYREEENGRGNFPPRFSGLQFPNYSSELNVNALELDDSALYLCASSLDGTGVKTQYFGPGTRLLVL.

J is TRBJ2-7 and V is TRBV7-8; 8 nucleotides match TRBD2. V lost 5 bases and J lost 3; bases outside the gene matches: 6. The germline V gene has CDR1 SGHVS and CDR2 FQNEAQ. The CDR3 loop spans 14 amino acids. Here the CDR3 DNA reads TGTGCCAGCAGCCGAACGGGGGGGGGCTACGAGCAGTACGTC. Residues: CASSRTGGGYEQYV.

V and J are TRBV5-1 and TRBJ2-1; D may be TRBD1 (5 bases). The germline gives CDR1 SGHRS, CDR2 YFSETQ. This CDR3 comprises 12 residues. V lost 2 bases and J 7 bases, leaving 7 bases between the germline ends. The CDR3 is CASSLQANEQFF. CDR3 sequence (DNA): TGCGCCAGCAGCTTACAGGCTAATGAGCAGTTCTTC.

This chain joins TRBV29-1 and TRBJ2-7; a possible D gene is TRBD2 (6 bases). Per the germline V gene, CDR1 is SQVTM and CDR2 is ANQGSEA. V was shortened by 4 bases and J by 3 bases, with 13 bases between the two germline ends. This CDR3 spans 13 amino acids. CDR3 loop: CSVVGGNHYEQYF. The CDR3 bases are TGCAGCGTTGTTGGGGGGAACCACTACGAGCAGTACTTC.

The chain combines TRBV30 with TRBJ1-2; 8 bases line up with TRBD1. The ends lost 1 base at V and 6 bases at J; junction bases unmatched: 10. Germline lookup yields CDR1 GTSNPN and CDR2 SVGIG (reference sequence). CDR3 size: 15 residues. In DNA form, the CDR3 reads TGTGCCTGGAGTGACAAGAGGACAGGGAGGAATGGCTACACCTTC. Translation: CAWSDKRTGRNGYTF.

The V gene is TRBV2, the J gene TRBJ2-7, with D perhaps matching TRBD2 (7 bases). The CDR3 runs 15 residues. Trimming stripped 6 bases from V and 3 bases from J, with 18 bases between. Per the germline V gene, CDR1 is SNHLY and CDR2 is FYNNEI. Here the CDR3 DNA reads TGTGCCAGCAGAGCCTGGGGAGGGGGGGTCTACGAGCAGTACTTC. Protein: CASRAWGGGVYEQYF.

The J gene is TRBJ1-2, the V gene TRBV5-5; 7 positions match TRBD1. CDR3 length: 15 residues. Germline assignment: CDR1 SGHKS and CDR2 YYEKEE (reference sequence). Germline trimming cut 4 bases from V and 4 bases from J; bases unmatched to any gene: 10. In nucleotides, the CDR3 is TGTGCCAGCAGCGCCAGTCCGGGACAGCTCTATGGCTACACCTTC. Its protein product is CASSASPGQLYGYTF.

The chain recombines TRBV18 with TRBJ2-7, with TRBD1 identical over 7 bases. This CDR3 spans 20 amino acids. V gave up 1 base and J gave up 0 bases; unmatched junction bases: 18. Germline V CDR1 and CDR2: KGHSH, LQKENI. CDR3 in DNA: TGTGCCAGCTCACCACGGACAGGTTCCTGGATCCTCCTACACTCCTACGAGCAGTACTTC. Its translation: CASSPRTGSWILLHSYEQYF.

This chain links TRBV3-1 (or the pseudogene TRBV3-2) with TRBJ2-5; weak D call: TRBD1 (5 bases). CDR1 LGHDT and CDR2 YNNKEL come from the germline V gene (reference sequence). V lost 2 bases, J lost 7 bases, and 5 bases lay in between. The CDR3 loop spans 11 amino acids. This CDR3 is CASSQRGTQYF. CDR3 coding DNA: TGTGCCAGCAGCCAAAGGGGGACCCAGTACTTC.

V usage is TRBV5-1 and J usage is TRBJ1-1; D might be TRBD1 (5 bases). V lost 3 bases, J lost 5 bases, and 11 bases lay in between. Per germline, CDR1 SGHRS and CDR2 YFSETQ. The CDR3 spans 13 residues. CDR3 bases: TGCGCCAGCAGCTCGACGCGGGGGACTGAAGCTTTCTTT. It encodes CASSSTRGTEAFF.

This sequence joins TRBV3-1 (or the pseudogene TRBV3-2) and TRBJ2-3; 7 nucleotides match TRBD2. V lost 4 bases to trimming and J lost 4 bases; unmatched junction nucleotides: 8. Germline V lookup: CDR1 LGHDT, CDR2 YNNKEL (reference sequence). The CDR3 consists of 15 residues. CDR3 sequence (DNA): TGTGCCAGCAGCCCCCCCGGGACTAATGCAGATACGCAGTATTTT. This gives the protein CASSPPGTNADTQYF.

The V call is TRBV9, the J call TRBJ1-5; D unresolved. Per the germline V gene, CDR1 is SGDLS and CDR2 is YYNGEE. V lost 0 bases and J 1 base, leaving 8 bases between the germline ends. The CDR3 covers 15 residues. The CDR3 loop reads CASSVGGASNQPQHF. The CDR3 nucleotides are TGTGCCAGCAGCGTAGGGGGAGCAAGCAATCAGCCCCAGCATTTT.

V usage is TRBV2 and J usage is TRBJ1-5; D may be TRBD1 (6 bases). Germline CDR1 SNHLY, CDR2 FYNNEI. The CDR3 length is 13 residues. V was shortened by 6 bases and J by 3 bases, with 9 bases between the two germline ends. CDR3 loop: CASSPGANQPQHF. CDR3 in DNA: TGTGCCAGCAGCCCAGGGGCCAATCAGCCCCAGCATTTT.

The V call is TRBV13, the J call TRBJ2-5; 14 bases fit TRBD2. In germline, CDR1 is PRHDT, CDR2 FYEKMQ (reference sequence). V lost 5 bases and J lost 5; bases outside the gene matches: 10. The CDR3 has 17 residues. CDR3 in amino acids: CASSTRGTSGGGETQYF. CDR3 nucleotides: TGTGCCAGCAGCACAAGAGGGACTAGCGGGGGAGGGGAGACCCAGTACTTC.